This T cell receptor (beta chain) was documented in a study of cytomegalovirus exposure and HLA in healthy donors. Findings of the study overall: It was reported in a later analysis that an Asian-associated ancestry cluster showed fewer N-insertions than the roughly 670-donor mean. The investigators catalogued 164 TCR beta chains as cytomegalovirus-associated.

The CDR3 covers 17 residues. Looked up from germline, CDR1 is SGHVS and CDR2 is FQNEAQ. V shed 2 bases, J shed 2 bases, and the junction held 5 bases outside the gene matches. Primers included in the PCR were 60 Vbeta and 13 Jbeta primers. Generated by immunoSEQ multiplex PCR, the TCRdb table keeps only in-frame clones and is missing some. The sample's table shows about 120,000 clones. Of note for this clone: Its antigen is not known.

This chain links TRBV7-8 with TRBJ2-1; 11 bases align to TRBD2. This sequence originates from a man aged 18 to 30 in good health and CMV-seronegative. What was sequenced was PBMCs. CDR3 sequence: CASSLKGLAATYNEQFF. The CDR3 coding sequence is TGTGCCAGCAGCTTAAAGGGACTAGCGGCTACCTACAATGAGCAGTTCTTC.